These T cell receptor beta chains were read from a single sample in a study of cytomegalovirus exposure and HLA in healthy donors. This table comes from immunoSEQ multiplex PCR, and its TCRdb copy is limited to in-frame clones, with some not included. The table lists approximately 140,000 clones, 60% to 80% of them singletons, with 4.9% in the top ten. The sequenced material came from PBMCs. The receptor set was obtained from a woman between 50 and 59 years old in good health and CMV-seronegative. Both conserved end residues are part of each CDR3. Fields, in order: V gene, clone size, D gene, J gene, CDR3 DNA, CDR3 protein. A D gene is named only where the DNA matches it firmly. Clone size, where shown, is once, few, many, or a class for clones that have expanded.

V: TRBV5-1
size: once
D: .
J: TRBJ1-1
DNA: TGCGCCAGCAGCTTGGAAGGGAGGCACACTGAAGCTTTCTTT
CDR3: CASSLEGRHTEAFF

V: TRBV19
size: .
D: TRBD2
J: TRBJ2-1
DNA: TGTGCCAGTAGTTCACTAGCGGGGGCAGGATACAATGAGCAGTTCTTC
CDR3: CASSSLAGAGYNEQFF

V: TRBV7-9
size: .
D: TRBD1
J: TRBJ2-7
DNA: TGTGCCAGCAGCTTTGGACAGGCGACCTACGAGCAGTACTTC
CDR3: CASSFGQATYEQYF

V: TRBV11-3
size: .
D: .
J: TRBJ2-2
DNA: TGTGCCAGCAGCTTAGTCTCCGGAGCCGGCGGGGAGCTGTTTTTT
CDR3: CASSLVSGAGGELFF

V: TRBV7-9
size: .
D: TRBD1
J: TRBJ2-3
DNA: TGTGCCAGCAGTTTCAGGACAGGGAGGATAGATACGCAGTATTTT
CDR3: CASSFRTGRIDTQYF

V: TRBV15
size: .
D: TRBD1
J: TRBJ2-1
DNA: TGTGCCACCAGCAGAGATATGGGACAGGGGGCTCTTGAGCAGTTCTTC
CDR3: CATSRDMGQGALEQFF

V: TRBV4-1
size: .
D: TRBD2
J: TRBJ2-3
DNA: TGCGCCAGCAGCCTCGCCCCTAGCGGGGACATAGATACGCAGTATTTT
CDR3: CASSLAPSGDIDTQYF

V: TRBV7-6
size: .
D: TRBD1
J: TRBJ2-7
DNA: TGTGCCAGCACCCCCCCGGGACAGGGGGCCTACGAGCAGTACTTC
CDR3: CASTPPGQGAYEQYF

V: TRBV29-1
size: .
D: .
J: TRBJ2-7
DNA: TGCAGCGTTGACCGGTCCCCCTACGAGCAGTACTTC
CDR3: CSVDRSPYEQYF

V: TRBV6-4
size: .
D: TRBD1
J: TRBJ2-2
DNA: TGTGCCAGCAGTGACTCGAAGGGACAGAACTTTGCCACCGGGGAGCTGTTTTTT
CDR3: CASSDSKGQNFATGELFF

V: TRBV5-1
size: .
D: .
J: TRBJ1-6
DNA: TGCGCCAGCAGCCCGGATGGGGGCAGTAATTCACCCCTCCACTTT
CDR3: CASSPDGGSNSPLHF

V: TRBV7-9
size: .
D: .
J: TRBJ2-7
DNA: TGTGCCAGCAGCTTACTAGGGGCTTACGAGCAGTACTTC
CDR3: CASSLLGAYEQYF

V: TRBV6-5
size: .
D: .
J: TRBJ2-3
DNA: TGTGCCAGCAGCCCTAGGACTAGCACAGATACGCAGTATTTT
CDR3: CASSPRTSTDTQYF

V: TRBV6-1
size: .
D: .
J: TRBJ1-4
DNA: TGTGCCAGCAGACCCCTACGGGGGGGAGGAAAACTGTTTTTT
CDR3: CASRPLRGGGKLFF

V: TRBV19
size: .
D: TRBD1
J: TRBJ1-2
DNA: TGTGCCAGTAGCCTGACAGGGGTGGTTGGCTACACCTTC
CDR3: CASSLTGVVGYTF

V: TRBV19
size: few
D: TRBD1
J: TRBJ1-4
DNA: TGTGCCAGTTCGATCCGACAGGGGGCGAGAGGCGAAAAACTGTTTTTT
CDR3: CASSIRQGARGEKLFF

V: TRBV5-1
size: few
D: .
J: TRBJ2-1
DNA: TGCGCCAGCAAGGGACAAGGTCGGAATGAGCAGTTCTTC
CDR3: CASKGQGRNEQFF

V: TRBV5-1
size: .
D: TRBD1
J: TRBJ2-3
DNA: TGCGCCAGCAGCCAAGAGACAGGGACAGATACGCAGTATTTT
CDR3: CASSQETGTDTQYF

V: TRBV4-2
size: .
D: TRBD1
J: TRBJ1-2
DNA: TGTGCCAGCAGCCAAGATCGGACAGGCCATGGCTACACCTTC
CDR3: CASSQDRTGHGYTF

V: TRBV2
size: .
D: .
J: TRBJ1-1
DNA: TGTGCCAGCAACTACAGGGTGGCATCTGAAGCTTTCTTT
CDR3: CASNYRVASEAFF

V: TRBV10-3
size: .
D: .
J: TRBJ1-5
DNA: TGTGCCATCAGGGACAGTTCAGCGGGGCAGCCCCAGCATTTT
CDR3: CAIRDSSAGQPQHF

V: TRBV7-2
size: .
D: TRBD2
J: TRBJ2-1
DNA: TGTGCCAGCAGCCGCGGGGGGGCCGTCTACAATGAGCAGTTCTTC
CDR3: CASSRGGAVYNEQFF

V: TRBV9
size: .
D: .
J: TRBJ2-1
DNA: TGTGCCAGCAGCGTAGTAGCGGAATCCTACAATGAGCAGTTCTTC
CDR3: CASSVVAESYNEQFF

V: TRBV1
size: .
D: .
J: TRBJ2-3
DNA: TGCACCAGCAGCCAAACCCGGACAGGGTCGGTCACAGATACGCAGTATTTT
CDR3: CTSSQTRTGSVTDTQYF

V: TRBV6-4
size: .
D: .
J: TRBJ2-1
DNA: TGTGCCAGCAGTGAGGACCCGACAGGGCCGGGAGTCTTC
CDR3: CASSEDPTGPGVF

V: TRBV7-2
size: few
D: TRBD1
J: TRBJ1-2
DNA: TGTGCCAGTAACGCGGGACAGGGTGACGGCTACACCTTC
CDR3: CASNAGQGDGYTF

V: TRBV10-3
size: .
D: .
J: TRBJ2-3
DNA: TGTGCCATCAGACAACAGGGATTAGGCACAGATACGCAGTATTTT
CDR3: CAIRQQGLGTDTQYF

V: TRBV7-9
size: .
D: .
J: TRBJ1-1
DNA: TGTGCCAGCAGCGAGGGACATTCTCGGACTGAAGCTTTCTTT
CDR3: CASSEGHSRTEAFF